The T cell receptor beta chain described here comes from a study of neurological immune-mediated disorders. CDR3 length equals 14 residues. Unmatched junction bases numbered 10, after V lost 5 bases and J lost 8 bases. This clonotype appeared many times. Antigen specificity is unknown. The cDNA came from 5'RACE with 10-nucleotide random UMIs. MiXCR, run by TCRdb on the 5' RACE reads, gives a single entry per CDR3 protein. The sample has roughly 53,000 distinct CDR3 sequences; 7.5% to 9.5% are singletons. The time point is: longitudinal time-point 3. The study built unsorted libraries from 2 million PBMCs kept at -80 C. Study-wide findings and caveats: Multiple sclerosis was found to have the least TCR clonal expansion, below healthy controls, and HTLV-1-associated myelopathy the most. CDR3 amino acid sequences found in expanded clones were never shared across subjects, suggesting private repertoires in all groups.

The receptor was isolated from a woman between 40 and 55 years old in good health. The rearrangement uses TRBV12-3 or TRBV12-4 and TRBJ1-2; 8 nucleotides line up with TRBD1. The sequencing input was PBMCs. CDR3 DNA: TGTGCCAGCAGTCTTGACAGGGGCAAGTCGGGCTACACCTTC. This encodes CASSLDRGKSGYTF.